Only a few counts were recorded for the clone carrying this T cell receptor (beta chain). Its target is unknown. CDR1 is MNHNY, CDR2 SVGAGI, per germline (reference sequence). The CDR3 covers 16 residues. V gave up 5 bases and J gave up 4 bases; unmatched junction bases: 8. 13 Jbeta primers and 60 Vbeta primers were used for the PCR. Generated by immunoSEQ multiplex PCR, the TCRdb table keeps only in-frame clones and is missing some. The sample consists of about 130,000 clones, roughly 80% of them appearing once. This sample was included in a study of cytomegalovirus exposure and HLA in healthy donors. Findings and caveats of the study: Researchers reported in a later analysis that a missense DCLRE1C variant was tied to TCR beta V- and J-gene trimming.

The V gene is TRBV6-6, the J gene TRBJ2-1, with TRBD2 identical over 10 bases. The sequence derives from a young man in good health and CMV-seronegative. The sample taken for sequencing was PBMCs. CDR3 sequence (DNA): TGTGCCAGCAGTCTGGCTCTAGCGGGAGTATACAATGAGCAGTTCTTC. Its protein product is CASSLALAGVYNEQFF.